This TCR beta chain was documented in a study of regulatory T cells in long-lasting Graves disease. Indicated time point: newly diagnosed GD, antithyroid drugs for less than 3 months. The TCR library was made from RNA that had been extracted from PBMCs in TRIzol. Comment on this clonotype: Its antigen is currently unknown.

Arm-PCR of CDR3 regions with iRepertoire HTBI primers generated TCR beta libraries. TCRdb ran MiXCR on the multiplex PCR reads and lists one entry per CDR3 protein. The data show some 200,000 distinct CDR3 sequences, roughly 20% seen once. Study-wide results and limits: Those with persistent Graves' had less TCR diversity than newly diagnosed patients.

Separately, the same data were catalogued under a study of T cells in Graves' hyperthyroidism and ophthalmopathy. That work states: Recently diagnosed hyperthyroidism of less than 2 months' duration affected patients aged 18 to 65. First-round RT-PCR with HTBI primers amplified the TCR CDR3 region.

The clonotype was recovered from a woman in her thirties with Graves disease. Sequences were derived from peripheral blood mononuclear cells (PBMCs), sampled at new diagnosis, from a patient treated with antithyroid drugs.

The chain's CDR3 is CASSGWDRDGKLFF. The CDR3 DNA reads TGTGCCAGCAGCGGCTGGGACAGGGACGGAAAACTGTTTTTT. The V call is TRBV9, the J call TRBJ1-4, with TRBD1 matching 9 bases. This CDR3 spans 14 amino acids. The germline V gene encodes CDR1 SGDLS and CDR2 YYNGEE. J gave up 10 bases and V 3 bases, and 7 bases lay outside the gene matches.